This T cell receptor (beta chain) appears in the sequencing data of a study of long-term antiretroviral therapy in people with HIV. The libraries were made with immunoSEQ v3.0 at survey level. The assay was immunoSEQ multiplex PCR, and TCRdb's table has in-frame clones only and misses some. This table holds roughly 16,000 clones, more than 75% found once. Study-level findings and limits: Diversity remained lower than transplant donor controls, even though it increased after ART.

Notes on this clone: Its antigen is not known.

The V gene lost 0 bases and the J gene lost 5 bases, with 10 bases spanning the gap. Germline CDR1 MGHRA, CDR2 YSYEKL. The CDR3 extends over 14 amino acids. The rearrangement joins TRBV4-1 to TRBJ1-2; D may be TRBD1 (5 bases). Source: unsorted PBMCs, taken 0.5 years after starting antiretroviral therapy. The source of this sequence is a woman aged 35 to 49 with HIV. The CDR3 loop reads CASSQDDGGYGYTF. In DNA form, the CDR3 reads TGCGCCAGCAGCCAAGATGACGGGGGTTATGGCTACACCTTC.